The rows below give T cell receptor beta chains drawn from one sample of a study of vaccination and CD4 T cells after COVID-19. For these receptors, no antigen is known. TCRdb ran MiXCR on the PCR reads and lists one entry per CDR3 protein. The repertoire holds approximately 20,000 distinct CDR3 sequences, with around 48% as singletons. Material: CD4+ T cells from blood, cultured in vitro, obtained after SARS-CoV-2 vaccination. The receptor set was obtained from a human donor who had recovered from COVID-19. The CDR3 runs from the conserved cysteine through the conserved F or W. D genes are given only for firm matches. The size entry is marked missing in some rows and otherwise reads once, few, many or a size class.

TRBV20-1	.	TRBJ2-7	16	.	CSARGGQGIFSYEQYF	TGCAGTGCTAGAGGGGGGCAGGGGATATTCTCCTACGAGCAGTACTTC
TRBV10-3	TRBD1	TRBJ2-1	15	once	CAISGTGGNPNEQFF	TGTGCCATCAGTGGGACAGGGGGCAACCCGAATGAGCAGTTCTTC
TRBV27	.	TRBJ2-3	17	few	CASSLLSGRGPTDTQYF	TGTGCCAGCAGTTTACTTAGCGGCAGGGGCCCGACGGATACGCAGTATTTT
TRBV27	.	TRBJ2-7	16	.	CASSWSGAPSAYEQYF	TGTGCCAGCAGTTGGTCCGGGGCCCCGTCGGCTTACGAGCAGTACTTC
TRBV7-2	.	TRBJ2-5	15	few	CASSPGGQPQETQYF	TGTGCCAGCAGCCCCGGCGGACAGCCTCAAGAGACCCAGTACTTC
TRBV28	.	TRBJ1-1	14	.	CASSFPSGRTEAFF	TGTGCCAGCAGTTTTCCATCGGGGCGGACTGAAGCTTTCTTT
TRBV2	.	TRBJ2-7	13	.	CASSATGQNEQYF	TGTGCCAGCAGCGCGACCGGACAGAACGAGCAGTACTTC
TRBV20-1	TRBD2	TRBJ2-1	17	few	CSARVLRLAGTYNEQFF	TGCAGTGCTAGAGTTCTACGACTAGCGGGAACTTACAATGAGCAGTTCTTC
TRBV11-1	.	TRBJ2-1	15	.	CASSARAHYANEQFF	TGTGCCAGCAGCGCACGGGCCCATTACGCCAATGAGCAGTTCTTC
TRBV10-3	TRBD2	TRBJ2-5	15	.	CAISDGTSSRETQYF	TGTGCCATCAGTGATGGGACTAGCTCGAGAGAGACCCAGTACTTC
TRBV7-2	.	TRBJ1-2	15	.	CASSLKGKANYGYTF	TGTGCCAGCAGCTTAAAGGGGAAGGCCAACTATGGCTACACCTTC
TRBV28	.	TRBJ1-5	13	.	CASSFQGRGPQHF	TGTGCCAGCAGTTTTCAGGGCCGAGGGCCCCAGCATTTT
TRBV19	.	TRBJ1-2	14	.	CASSQTGGSHGYTF	TGTGCCAGTAGTCAGACGGGAGGGTCGCACGGCTACACCTTC
TRBV7-2	.	TRBJ1-1	15	.	CASSLYHGGNTEAFF	TGTGCCAGCAGCTTATATCACGGGGGGAACACTGAAGCTTTCTTT
TRBV7-2	TRBD2	TRBJ2-1	15	.	CASSLDLAGGGEQFF	TGTGCCAGCAGCTTAGACCTAGCGGGAGGGGGTGAGCAGTTCTTC
TRBV7-2	.	TRBJ1-6	13	few	CASRQSYNSPLHF	TGTGCCAGTAGACAGAGCTATAATTCACCCCTCCACTTT
TRBV20-1	TRBD2	TRBJ2-7	14	.	CSGSGLAGGHEQYF	TGCAGTGGTTCCGGACTAGCGGGAGGCCACGAGCAGTACTTC
TRBV6-1	.	TRBJ1-2	15	.	CASSVPGHIITGYTF	TGTGCCAGCAGTGTACCGGGACACATAATTACCGGCTACACCTTC
TRBV19	TRBD1	TRBJ2-7	14	.	CASSITGDSYEQYF	TGTGCCAGTAGTATCACAGGGGACTCCTACGAGCAGTACTTC
TRBV6-1	.	TRBJ2-7	12	.	CASSEARTRGYF	TGTGCCAGCAGTGAAGCCCGGACGAGGGGGTACTTC
TRBV2	.	TRBJ1-5	12	.	CASSAGGRPQHF	TGTGCCAGCAGTGCCGGGGGGAGGCCCCAGCATTTT
TRBV11-3	TRBD1	TRBJ1-2	16	few	CASSLSVTGLHYGYTF	TGTGCCAGCAGCCTTAGCGTGACAGGGTTGCACTATGGCTACACCTTC
TRBV7-8	.	TRBJ1-2	14	.	CASSLVQVSYGYTF	TGTGCCAGCAGCTTAGTACAGGTCTCGTATGGCTACACCTTC
TRBV24-1	.	TRBJ1-2	14	.	CATSDKDRLYGYTF	TGTGCCACCAGTGATAAGGACAGACTCTATGGCTACACCTTC
TRBV10-3	TRBD1	TRBJ2-7	14	few	CASTGGTGAYEQYF	TGTGCCAGCACCGGGGGGACAGGGGCGTACGAGCAGTACTTC
TRBV27	.	TRBJ1-5	13	few	CASLPPSNQPQHF	TGTGCCAGCCTTCCTCCAAGCAATCAGCCCCAGCATTTT
TRBV20-1	TRBD2	TRBJ2-5	15	.	CSARDPGSGGPPQYF	TGCAGTGCTAGAGATCCGGGGAGCGGGGGCCCTCCCCAGTACTTC
TRBV10-3	TRBD1	TRBJ1-1	15	.	CAISERQGEWAEAFF	TGTGCCATCAGTGAGAGACAGGGTGAATGGGCTGAAGCTTTCTTT
TRBV12-3/TRBV12-4	.	TRBJ1-2	14	.	CASSSDRFNYGYTF	TGTGCCAGCAGCAGCGACAGGTTTAACTATGGCTACACCTTC
TRBV7-2	.	TRBJ2-3	14	.	CASSFGPATDTQYF	TGTGCCAGCAGCTTTGGACCGGCCACAGATACGCAGTATTTT
TRBV20-1	.	TRBJ2-7	13	.	CSATDLLVYEQYF	TGCAGTGCTACCGACCTCCTCGTATACGAGCAGTACTTC
TRBV6-1	TRBD1	TRBJ1-6	14	.	CASSPGQGHSPLHF	TGTGCCAGCAGTCCAGGACAGGGCCATTCACCCCTCCACTTT
TRBV19	TRBD1	TRBJ2-6	16	.	CASRDRQRSGANVLTF	TGTGCCAGTAGGGACAGGCAACGCTCTGGGGCCAACGTCCTGACTTTC
TRBV5-1	TRBD2	TRBJ2-5	16	once	CASSIGTSGAQETQYF	TGCGCCAGCAGCATCGGGACTAGCGGGGCACAAGAGACCCAGTACTTC
TRBV20-1	.	TRBJ1-6	13	few	CSARGTANSPLHF	TGCAGTGCTAGAGGCACGGCTAATTCACCCCTCCACTTT
TRBV2	TRBD2	TRBJ2-1	14	.	CASSRLAGPNEQFF	TGTGCCAGCAGCCGACTAGCGGGGCCCAATGAGCAGTTCTTC
TRBV6-2/TRBV6-3	.	TRBJ2-7	15	.	CASSYSDPTIYEQYF	TGTGCCAGCAGTTACTCAGATCCAACGATATACGAGCAGTACTTC
TRBV12-3/TRBV12-4	TRBD1	TRBJ1-1	14	few	CASRRDRGYTEAFF	TGTGCCAGCAGGCGGGACAGGGGGTACACTGAAGCTTTCTTT
TRBV27	.	TRBJ2-5	13	few	CASSFLSQETQYF	TGTGCCAGCAGTTTCCTCTCTCAAGAGACCCAGTACTTC
TRBV24-1	.	TRBJ1-1	12	.	CATSDPRGRAFF	TGTGCCACCAGTGATCCCCGGGGTCGAGCTTTCTTT
TRBV20-1	.	TRBJ2-1	12	.	CSASQLVDEQFF	TGCAGTGCTAGCCAACTTGTGGATGAGCAGTTCTTC